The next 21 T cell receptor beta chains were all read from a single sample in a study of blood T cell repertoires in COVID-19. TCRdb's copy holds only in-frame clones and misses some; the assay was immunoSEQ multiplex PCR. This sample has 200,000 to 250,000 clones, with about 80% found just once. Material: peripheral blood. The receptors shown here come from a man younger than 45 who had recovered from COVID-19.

CDR3 region: CASSSGQANTEAFF. The CDR3, as DNA: TGCGCCAGCAGCTCGGGACAGGCTAACACTGAAGCTTTCTTT. This chain joins TRBV5-1 and TRBJ1-1; 8 bases match TRBD1. The V gene's germline CDR1 is SGHRS and CDR2 YFSETQ. The V and J ends lost 3 bases and 2 bases, in that order; junction bases with no gene match: 3. CDR3 size: 14 residues.

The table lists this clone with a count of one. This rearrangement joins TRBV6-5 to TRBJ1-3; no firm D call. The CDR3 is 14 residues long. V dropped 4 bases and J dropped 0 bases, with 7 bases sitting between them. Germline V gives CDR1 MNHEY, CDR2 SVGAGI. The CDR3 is CASSSINSGNTIYF. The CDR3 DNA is TGTGCCAGCAGTTCTATCAACTCTGGAAACACCATATATTTT.

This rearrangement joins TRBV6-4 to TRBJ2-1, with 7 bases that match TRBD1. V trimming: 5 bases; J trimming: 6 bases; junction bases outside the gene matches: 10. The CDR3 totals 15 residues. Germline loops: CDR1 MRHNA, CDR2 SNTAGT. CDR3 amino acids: CASSKQTEGANEQFF. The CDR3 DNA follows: TGTGCCAGCAGTAAACAAACCGAGGGGGCCAATGAGCAGTTCTTC.

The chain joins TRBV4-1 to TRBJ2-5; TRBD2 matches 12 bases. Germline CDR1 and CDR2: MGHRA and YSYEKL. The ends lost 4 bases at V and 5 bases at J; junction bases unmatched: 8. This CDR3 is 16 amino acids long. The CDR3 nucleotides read TGCGCCAGCAGCCCCCAAGGACTAGCGGGGTCGGAGACCCAGTACTTC. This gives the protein CASSPQGLAGSETQYF.

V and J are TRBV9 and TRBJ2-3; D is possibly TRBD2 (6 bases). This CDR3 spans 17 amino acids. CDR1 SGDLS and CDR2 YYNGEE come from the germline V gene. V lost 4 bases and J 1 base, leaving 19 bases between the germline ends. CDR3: CASSPETGGVGTDTQYF. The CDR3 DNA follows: TGTGCCAGCAGCCCCGAGACTGGCGGGGTTGGCACAGATACGCAGTATTTT.

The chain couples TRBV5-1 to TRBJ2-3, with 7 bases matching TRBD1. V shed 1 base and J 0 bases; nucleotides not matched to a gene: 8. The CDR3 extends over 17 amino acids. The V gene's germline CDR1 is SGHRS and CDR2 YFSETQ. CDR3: CASSLLKGAESTDTQYF. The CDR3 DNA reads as TGCGCCAGCAGCTTGTTGAAGGGGGCGGAGAGCACAGATACGCAGTATTTT.

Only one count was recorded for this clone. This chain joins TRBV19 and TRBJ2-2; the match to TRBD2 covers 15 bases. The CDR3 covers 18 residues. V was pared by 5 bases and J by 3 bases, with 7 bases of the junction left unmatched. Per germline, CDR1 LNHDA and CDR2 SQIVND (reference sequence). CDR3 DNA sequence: TGTGCCAGTAGTGGTGGACTAGCGGGGGGGCCGGACACCGGGGAGCTGTTTTTT. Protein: CASSGGLAGGPDTGELFF.

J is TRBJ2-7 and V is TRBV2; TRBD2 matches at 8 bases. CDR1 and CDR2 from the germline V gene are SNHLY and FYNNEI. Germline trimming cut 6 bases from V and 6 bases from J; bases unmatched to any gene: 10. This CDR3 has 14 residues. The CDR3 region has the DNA TGTGCCAGCAGGCCTCTCGGGAGGGCAGGCGAGCAGTACTTC. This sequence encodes CASRPLGRAGEQYF.

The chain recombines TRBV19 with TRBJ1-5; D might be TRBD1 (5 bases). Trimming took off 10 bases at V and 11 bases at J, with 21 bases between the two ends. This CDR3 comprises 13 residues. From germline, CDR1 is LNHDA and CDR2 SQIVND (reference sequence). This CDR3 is CATADKGLSAQHF. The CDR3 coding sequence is TGTGCCACCGCGGACAAGGGTCTATCGGCCCAGCATTTT.

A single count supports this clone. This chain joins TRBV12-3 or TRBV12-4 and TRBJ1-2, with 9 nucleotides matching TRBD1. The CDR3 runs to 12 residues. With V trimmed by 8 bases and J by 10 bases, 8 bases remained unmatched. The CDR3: CASGTRDRDYTF. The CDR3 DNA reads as TGTGCCAGCGGAACGCGGGACAGGGACTACACCTTC.

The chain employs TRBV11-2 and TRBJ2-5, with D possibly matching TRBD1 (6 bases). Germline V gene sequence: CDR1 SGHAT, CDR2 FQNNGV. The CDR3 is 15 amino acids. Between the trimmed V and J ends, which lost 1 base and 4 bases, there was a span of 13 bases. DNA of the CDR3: TGTGCCAGCAGCTTAGTGCCGACAGGTCGAGAGACCCAGTACTTC. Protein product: CASSLVPTGRETQYF.

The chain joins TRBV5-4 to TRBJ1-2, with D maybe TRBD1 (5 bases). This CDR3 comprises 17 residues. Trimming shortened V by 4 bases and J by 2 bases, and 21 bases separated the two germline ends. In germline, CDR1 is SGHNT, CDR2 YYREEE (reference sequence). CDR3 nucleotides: TGTGCCAGCAGCGGGGCGGGGCGTACAGTCTTAAACTATGGCTACACCTTC. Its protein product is CASSGAGRTVLNYGYTF.

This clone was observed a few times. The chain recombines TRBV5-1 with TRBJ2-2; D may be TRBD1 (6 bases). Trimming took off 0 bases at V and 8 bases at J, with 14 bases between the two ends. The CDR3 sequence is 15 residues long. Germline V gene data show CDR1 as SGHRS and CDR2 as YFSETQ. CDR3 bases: TGCGCCAGCAGCTTGGAAGGACAGACATCGGGGGAGCTGTTTTTT. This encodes CASSLEGQTSGELFF.

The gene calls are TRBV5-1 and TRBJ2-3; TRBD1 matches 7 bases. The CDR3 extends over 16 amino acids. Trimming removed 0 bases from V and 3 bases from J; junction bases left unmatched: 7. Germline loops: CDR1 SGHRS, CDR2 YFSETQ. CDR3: CASSLVGQPGTDTQYF. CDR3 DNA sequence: TGCGCCAGCAGCTTGGTGGGACAGCCTGGGACAGATACGCAGTATTTT.

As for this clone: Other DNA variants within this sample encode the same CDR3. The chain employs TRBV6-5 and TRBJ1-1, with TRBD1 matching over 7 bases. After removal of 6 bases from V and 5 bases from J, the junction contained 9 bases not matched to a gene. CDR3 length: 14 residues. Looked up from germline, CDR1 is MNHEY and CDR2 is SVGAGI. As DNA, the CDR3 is TGTGCCAGCAGACCTCGACAGGGTGGGACTGAAGCTTTCTTT. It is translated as CASRPRQGGTEAFF.

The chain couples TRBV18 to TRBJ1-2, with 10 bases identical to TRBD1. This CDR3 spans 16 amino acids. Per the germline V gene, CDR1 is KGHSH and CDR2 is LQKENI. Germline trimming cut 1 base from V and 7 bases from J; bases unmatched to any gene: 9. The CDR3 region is CASSPRQGAVELGYTF. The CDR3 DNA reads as TGTGCCAGCTCACCACGACAGGGGGCCGTGGAGCTTGGCTACACCTTC.

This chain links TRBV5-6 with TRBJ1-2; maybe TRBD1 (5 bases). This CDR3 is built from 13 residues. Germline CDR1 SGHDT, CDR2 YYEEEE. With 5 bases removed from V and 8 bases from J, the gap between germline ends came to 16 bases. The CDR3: CASSTGRSTGYTF. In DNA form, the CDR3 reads TGTGCCAGCAGTACAGGACGGTCCACCGGCTACACCTTC.

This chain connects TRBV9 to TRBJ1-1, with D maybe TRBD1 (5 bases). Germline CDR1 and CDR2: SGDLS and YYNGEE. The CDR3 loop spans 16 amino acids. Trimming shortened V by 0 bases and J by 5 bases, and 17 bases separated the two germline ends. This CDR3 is CASSVGVGGRGTEAFF. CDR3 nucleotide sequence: TGTGCCAGCAGCGTAGGTGTGGGAGGGAGGGGTACTGAAGCTTTCTTT.

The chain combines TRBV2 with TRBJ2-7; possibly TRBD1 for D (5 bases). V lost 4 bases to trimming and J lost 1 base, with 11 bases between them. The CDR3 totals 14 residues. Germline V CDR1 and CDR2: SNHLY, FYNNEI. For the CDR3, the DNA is TGTGCCAGCAGTGTGGTGGGGCTATCCTACGAGCAGTACTTC. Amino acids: CASSVVGLSYEQYF. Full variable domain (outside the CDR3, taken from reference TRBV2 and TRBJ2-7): EPEVTQTPSHQVTQMGQEVILRCVPISNHLYFYWYRQILGQKVEFLVSFYNNEISEKSEIFDDQFSVERPDGSNFTLKIRSTKLEDSAMYFCASSVVGLSYEQYFGPGTRLTVT.

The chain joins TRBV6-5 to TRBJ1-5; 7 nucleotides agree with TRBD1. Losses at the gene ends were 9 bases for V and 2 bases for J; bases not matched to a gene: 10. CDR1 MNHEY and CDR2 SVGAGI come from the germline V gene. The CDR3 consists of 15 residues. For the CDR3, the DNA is TGTGCCAGTGAAAGTACAGGGGCCCGCAATCAGCCCCAGCATTTT. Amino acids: CASESTGARNQPQHF.

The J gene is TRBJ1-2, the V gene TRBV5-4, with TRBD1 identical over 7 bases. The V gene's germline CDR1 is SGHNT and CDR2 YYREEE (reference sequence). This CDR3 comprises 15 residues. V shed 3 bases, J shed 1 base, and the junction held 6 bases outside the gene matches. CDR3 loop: CASSYKTGSNYGYTF. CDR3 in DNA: TGTGCCAGCAGCTACAAGACAGGGAGTAACTATGGCTACACCTTC.